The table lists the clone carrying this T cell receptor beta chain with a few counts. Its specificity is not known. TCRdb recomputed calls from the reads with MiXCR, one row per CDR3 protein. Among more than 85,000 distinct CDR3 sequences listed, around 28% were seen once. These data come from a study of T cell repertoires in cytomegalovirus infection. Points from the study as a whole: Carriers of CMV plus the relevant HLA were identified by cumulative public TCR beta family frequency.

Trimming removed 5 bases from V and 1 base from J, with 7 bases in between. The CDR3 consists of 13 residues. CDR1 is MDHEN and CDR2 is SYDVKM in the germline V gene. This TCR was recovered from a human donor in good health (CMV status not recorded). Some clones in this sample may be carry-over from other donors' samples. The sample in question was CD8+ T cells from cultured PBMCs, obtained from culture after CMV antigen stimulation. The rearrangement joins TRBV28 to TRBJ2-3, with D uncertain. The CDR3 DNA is TGTGCCAGCAGTGTACCAGGCACAGATACGCAGTATTTT. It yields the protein CASSVPGTDTQYF.